The 9 T cell receptor beta chains below all came from one sample that was sequenced in a study of CD8 T cells in ankylosing spondylitis. Broader study findings: Several highly homologous variants made up a TCR beta motif that seemed to typify ankylosing spondylitis blood.

Using its own MiXCR run on the 5' RACE reads, TCRdb lists one record per CDR3 protein. The sample yields over 600,000 distinct CDR3 sequences, over 15% seen once. The antigens for these receptors are not known. Sequencing input: blood, either unsorted or a sorted T cell fraction (not recorded which). These receptors were taken from a male donor with ankylosing spondylitis.

The chain uses TRBV7-9 and TRBJ2-1; D may correspond to TRBD1 or TRBD2 (5 bases each). V lost 3 bases and J lost 15, with 12 bases in between. There are 11 residues in the CDR3. Per germline, CDR1 SEHNR and CDR2 FQNEAQ (reference sequence). The CDR3 nucleotides are TGTGCCAGCAGCTTGGGACCTGGAGGGTTCTTC. Protein sequence: CASSLGPGGFF. Together with reference TRBV7-9 and TRBJ2-1, the CDR3 gives the full variable domain: DTGVSQNPRHKITKRGQNVTFRCDPISEHNRLYWYRQTLGQGPEFLTYFQNEAQLEKSRLLSDRFSAERPKGSFSTLEIQRTEQGDSAMYLCASSLGPGGFFGPGTRLTVL.

This clonotype was detected only a few times. The genes are TRBV11-2 and TRBJ2-1, with 11 bases lining up with TRBD2. The CDR3 is 16 amino acids. Germline V CDR1 and CDR2: SGHAT, FQNNGV. V gave up 5 bases and J gave up 7 bases; unmatched junction bases: 10. This CDR3 is CASSPLAGGGYNEQFF. In DNA form, the CDR3 reads TGTGCCAGCAGCCCTCTAGCGGGAGGAGGGTATAATGAGCAGTTCTTC.

The V and J genes are TRBV27 and TRBJ1-6; TRBD1 aligns across 7 bases. From germline, CDR1 is MNHEY and CDR2 SMNVEV (reference sequence). V shed 7 bases, J shed 7 bases, and the junction held 10 bases outside the gene matches. There are 15 residues in the CDR3. For the CDR3, the DNA is TGTGCCAGCAATCCCCGACAGGGAAAAAATTCACCCCTCCACTTT. Its protein is CASNPRQGKNSPLHF.

The chain employs TRBV16 and TRBJ2-1, with D perhaps assigned TRBD1 or TRBD2 (6 bases each). CDR1 and CDR2 from the germline V gene are KGHSY and FQNENV. V lost 0 bases to trimming and J lost 7 bases, with 10 bases between them. CDR3 length: 14 amino acids. The DNA of the CDR3 is TGTGCCAGCAGCCAATCGGGGGGCCTGAATGAGCAGTTCTTC. It encodes CASSQSGGLNEQFF.

The chain uses TRBV6-5 and TRBJ2-3; a weak D match, TRBD2 (5 bases). The CDR3 runs to 16 residues. Germline V gives CDR1 MNHEY, CDR2 SVGAGI. Trimming shortened V by 2 bases and J by 4 bases, and 16 bases separated the two germline ends. The CDR3 DNA is TGTGCCAGCAGTTACGCCAGACCACTAGTCTCAGATACGCAGTATTTT. Amino acid sequence: CASSYARPLVSDTQYF.

The table lists this clonotype with many counts. The rearrangement joins TRBV3-1 to TRBJ2-1; perhaps D is TRBD1 or TRBD2 (5 bases each). V dropped 0 bases and J dropped 1 base, with 7 bases sitting between them. The CDR3 contains 15 residues. The V gene's germline CDR1 is LGHDT and CDR2 YNNKEL (reference sequence). The CDR3 DNA follows: TGTGCCAGCAGCCAAGACGGGGCTTCCTACAATGAGCAGTTCTTC. Amino acid sequence: CASSQDGASYNEQFF.

In its sample, this clonotype was seen a few times. The J gene is TRBJ1-2, the V gene TRBV5-6; no clear D gene. The CDR3 runs to 14 residues. V was pared by 4 bases and J by 0 bases, with 10 bases between. Germline CDR1 is SGHDT and CDR2 is YYEEEE. The CDR3 nucleotides are TGTGCCAGCAGCAAACAGCAAGCTAACTATGGCTACACCTTC. It encodes CASSKQQANYGYTF.

This clonotype was counted a few times. The chain uses TRBV5-1 and TRBJ1-2, with D possibly matching TRBD1 (6 bases). Germline lookup yields CDR1 SGHRS and CDR2 YFSETQ. Trimming took 0 bases from V and 5 from J, leaving 14 bases between them. CDR3 length equals 15 residues. This CDR3 reads CASSLAPGQTYGYTF. The DNA for the CDR3 is TGCGCCAGCAGCTTGGCCCCCGGACAGACATATGGCTACACCTTC.

There are a few counts of this clonotype. The chain recombines TRBV20-1 with TRBJ1-5; 7 nucleotides agree with TRBD1. The CDR3 has 17 residues. Germline V gene lookup returns CDR1 DFQATT and CDR2 SNEGSKA (reference sequence). V gave up 0 bases and J gave up 2 bases; unmatched junction bases: 10. CDR3 in amino acids: CSARDRVRGSGNQPQHF. The CDR3 nucleotides are TGCAGTGCTAGAGATCGAGTCAGGGGGTCGGGCAATCAGCCCCAGCATTTT.